The 4 T cell receptor beta chains below all came from one sample that was sequenced in a study of blood T cell repertoires in COVID-19. Clones were sequenced by immunoSEQ multiplex PCR, and TCRdb holds only the in-frame ones, with some missing. The sample comprises approximately 260,000 clones, 75% to 90% of which are singletons, and about 7% rests with the top ten. Sequencing input: peripheral blood. These receptors came from a man in his 60s who had recovered from COVID-19.

This clone was recorded once. The V gene is TRBV5-1, the J gene TRBJ2-3; 12 bases are shared with TRBD2. The CDR3 is made up of 16 amino acids. From germline, CDR1 is SGHRS and CDR2 YFSETQ. Losses at the gene ends were 2 bases for V and 0 bases for J; bases not matched to a gene: 1. DNA of the CDR3: TGCGCCAGCAGCTTACTAGCGGGGGGAAGCACAGATACGCAGTATTTT. Its translation is CASSLLAGGSTDTQYF.

J is TRBJ1-3 and V is TRBV24-1; D is perhaps TRBD1 (5 bases). Germline loops: CDR1 KGHDR, CDR2 SFDVKD. V was cut by 3 bases and J by 4 bases, with 12 bases left in between. The CDR3 has 15 amino acids. CDR3 nucleotides: TGTGCCACCAGTGATGGGAGGGGTGCAGGAAACACCATATATTTT. Protein product: CATSDGRGAGNTIYF.

The chain links TRBV18 to TRBJ2-1, with TRBD1 matching 10 bases. The ends lost 3 bases at V and 10 bases at J; junction bases unmatched: 9. This CDR3 has 15 residues. Per germline, CDR1 KGHSH and CDR2 LQKENI. The DNA of the CDR3 is TGTGCCAGCTCACCGGACAGGGGGGCCATGGGCGAGCAGTTCTTC. Protein sequence: CASSPDRGAMGEQFF.

V and J are TRBV2 and TRBJ1-1, with 7 nucleotides matching TRBD1. Looked up from germline, CDR1 is SNHLY and CDR2 is FYNNEI. With V trimmed by 7 bases and J by 4 bases, 12 bases remained unmatched. The CDR3 runs to 15 residues. CDR3 protein: CASKRTTGKVTEAFF. DNA for the CDR3: TGTGCCAGCAAAAGAACGACAGGGAAGGTCACTGAAGCTTTCTTT. Combining the CDR3 with reference TRBV2 and TRBJ1-1 gives the whole variable domain EPEVTQTPSHQVTQMGQEVILRCVPISNHLYFYWYRQILGQKVEFLVSFYNNEISEKSEIFDDQFSVERPDGSNFTLKIRSTKLEDSAMYFCASKRTTGKVTEAFFGQGTRLTVV.